The 13 T cell receptor beta chains below come from one sample, sequenced in a study of CD8+CD57+ T cells in acquired aplastic anemia. Profiling that covered TCR beta VDJ and CDR3 relied on genomic DNA as its template. TCRdb used MiXCR to reprocess the reads, holding one entry per CDR3 protein. The table shows fewer than 100,000 distinct CDR3 sequences, with under 50% occurring only once. Sequenced input: sorted CD4+, CD8+, or CD8+CD57+ T cells (not recorded which) from PBMCs. The origin of the receptors is a human donor in good health, serving as a control.

This clonotype was recorded at least ten times. The chain joins TRBV20-1 to TRBJ2-5, with 8 bases lining up with TRBD1. V shed 4 bases, J shed 5 bases, and the junction held 15 bases outside the gene matches. Germline CDR1 is DFQATT and CDR2 is SNEGSKA (reference sequence). There are 16 residues in the CDR3. The CDR3 sequence is CSAKAVNRGFSETQYF. DNA for the CDR3: TGCAGTGCTAAAGCCGTGAACAGGGGGTTTTCGGAGACCCAGTACTTC.

This clonotype was counted ten times or more. The J gene is TRBJ1-1, the V gene TRBV12-3 or TRBV12-4, with no clear D. V gave up 3 bases and J gave up 1 base, with 9 bases separating them. The CDR3 has 14 residues. The CDR3, as DNA: TGTGCCAGCAGTTTTACGGCAGGGAACACTGAAGCTTTCTTT. Protein: CASSFTAGNTEAFF.

This chain links TRBV15 with TRBJ2-1; TRBD2 matches at 9 bases. The CDR3 is 16 residues long. Germline V gives CDR1 LNHNV, CDR2 YYDKDF (reference sequence). The V gene end was trimmed by 0 bases and the J gene end by 6 bases; junction bases not matched to a gene: 6. The CDR3 nucleotides are TGTGCCACCAGCAGAGATCCTGGCGGGGGGGCCAATGAGCAGTTCTTC. Protein sequence: CATSRDPGGGANEQFF.

This sequence joins TRBV9 and TRBJ1-1, with 8 bases fitting TRBD1. The CDR3 has 13 residues. Trimming at V came to 6 bases and at J to 1 base, leaving 2 bases not matched to a gene. The germline V gene has CDR1 SGDLS and CDR2 YYNGEE. The CDR3 DNA reads TGTGCCAGCACCGGACAGGGGAACACTGAAGCTTTCTTT. Amino acid sequence: CASTGQGNTEAFF.

V is TRBV7-2 and J is TRBJ2-7; 8 bases map to TRBD1. The CDR3 has 15 residues. V lost 4 bases to trimming and J lost 0 bases; unmatched junction nucleotides: 5. Germline values: CDR1 SGHTA, CDR2 FQGNSA. In DNA form, the CDR3 reads TGTGCCAGCAGCTACTGGACAGGGATCTCCTACGAGCAGTACTTC. It is translated as CASSYWTGISYEQYF.

This chain joins TRBV29-1 and TRBJ2-3; D is unclear. This CDR3 is 14 amino acids long. Per the germline V gene, CDR1 is SQVTM and CDR2 is ANQGSEA. The germline V and J ends were trimmed by 4 bases and 2 bases, with 13 bases remaining between them. CDR3 amino acids: CSVVQNGYTDTQYF. DNA of the CDR3: TGCAGCGTTGTTCAGAACGGGTACACAGATACGCAGTATTTT.

Ten or more counts support this clonotype. The rearrangement links TRBV2 to TRBJ2-7; no firm D call. V was shortened by 6 bases and J by 3 bases, with 3 bases between the two germline ends. Germline V gene sequence: CDR1 SNHLY, CDR2 FYNNEI. This CDR3 spans 10 amino acids. The CDR3 reads CASRDYEQYF. The CDR3 bases are TGTGCCAGCAGGGACTACGAGCAGTACTTC.

The rearrangement uses TRBV29-1 and TRBJ1-2; 7 nucleotides line up with TRBD1. CDR3 length: 15 amino acids. The J segment lost 6 bases and the V segment lost 7 bases, leaving 17 bases of the junction unmatched. From germline, CDR1 is SQVTM and CDR2 ANQGSEA. This CDR3 is CSAQNLRGMEDGYTF. Here the CDR3 DNA reads TGCAGCGCACAGAATCTCAGGGGGATGGAGGATGGCTACACCTTC.

This clonotype was recorded many times. J is TRBJ2-7 and V is TRBV12-3 or TRBV12-4, with TRBD2 as a possible D gene (6 bases). CDR3 length: 13 residues. With 6 bases removed from V and 0 bases from J, the gap between germline ends came to 9 bases. The CDR3 region is CASSAGSSYEQYF. In DNA, the CDR3 is TGTGCCAGCAGCGCGGGAAGCTCCTACGAGCAGTACTTC.

This clonotype was seen at least ten times. The V call is TRBV12-3 or TRBV12-4, the J call TRBJ2-7; the D gene is possibly TRBD1 (5 bases). The length of the CDR3 is 13 residues. The V gene lost 3 bases and the J gene lost 2 bases, with 8 bases spanning the gap. The CDR3 sequence is CASSFGATYEQYF. The DNA for the CDR3 is TGTGCCAGCAGTTTTGGGGCGACCTACGAGCAGTACTTC.

In this sample, this clonotype turned up many times. The V and J genes are TRBV11-2 and TRBJ2-7; TRBD1 is a possible D gene (6 bases). This CDR3 has 14 residues. V lost 5 bases, J lost 3 bases, and 14 bases lay in between. Looked up from germline, CDR1 is SGHAT and CDR2 is FQNNGV. CDR3 nucleotides: TGTGCCAGCAGCCAACATACAGGGTACTACGAGCAGTACTTC. Translating gives CASSQHTGYYEQYF.

This clonotype was detected ten times or more. V and J are TRBV11-1 and TRBJ1-2; D not certain. The germline V gene encodes CDR1 SGHAT and CDR2 FQDESV (reference sequence). CDR3 length: 13 residues. V shed 2 bases and J shed 5 bases, with 9 bases lying between them. Here the CDR3 reads CASSLSGDYGYTF. CDR3 nucleotides: TGTGCCAGCAGCTTAAGTGGGGATTATGGCTACACCTTC.

As to this clonotype: A read error may account for a junction end that differs from germline. This sequence joins TRBV10-3 and TRBJ1-6; tentative D call: TRBD1 (5 bases). The germline CDR1 and CDR2 sequences are ENHRY and SYGVKD. There are 16 residues in the CDR3. The CDR3 spells CTISELSTDYNSPLHF. The CDR3 DNA reads TGTACCATCAGTGAGCTTTCGACAGACTATAATTCACCCCTCCACTTT.